Listed here are 27 T cell receptor beta chains from one sample, sequenced in a study of cytomegalovirus exposure and HLA in healthy donors. The PCR made use of 60 Vbeta and 13 Jbeta primers. Clones were sequenced by immunoSEQ multiplex PCR, and TCRdb holds only the in-frame ones, with some missing. The sample lists 180,000 or so clones, more than 60% seen once, with 7.7% in the top ten. The sequenced material came from PBMCs. Receptor source: a woman in her thirties or forties in good health and CMV-seropositive.

The chain carries TRBV30 and TRBJ2-1, with 9 bases aligning to TRBD2. The germline V gene has CDR1 GTSNPN and CDR2 SVGIG (reference sequence). V trimming: 1 base; J trimming: 7 bases; junction bases outside the gene matches: 8. The CDR3 contains 15 residues. CDR3 DNA: TGTGCCTGGAGTGACGGGACTAGCTATTTTAATGAGCAGTTCTTC. This translates into CAWSDGTSYFNEQFF.

This clone was detected only a few times. The chain is built from TRBV21-1 and TRBJ2-3; TRBD1, the table's D call, lacks a check against the DNA. TRBV21-1 is noted as a pseudogene. There are 15 residues in the CDR3. The CDR3 loop reads CASSNYRGPTDTQYF. CDR3 nucleotides: TGTGCCAGCAGCAACTACAGGGGGCCAACAGATACGCAGTATTTT.

The gene calls are TRBV28 and TRBJ2-7, with a tentative D call TRBD2 (6 bases). Trimming took 1 base from V and 0 from J, leaving 34 bases between them. CDR3 length equals 23 residues. Germline assignment: CDR1 MDHEN and CDR2 SYDVKM. CDR3 protein: CASSLSGRFGPPRTATSSYEQYF. The CDR3 DNA is TGTGCCAGCAGTTTATCTGGGAGGTTTGGACCCCCGAGGACGGCCACGAGCTCCTACGAGCAGTACTTC.

This clone was counted only a few times. The chain links TRBV7-2 to TRBJ2-3; no clear D. CDR3 length equals 13 residues. Germline assignment: CDR1 SGHTA and CDR2 FQGNSA. V lost 2 bases and J 1 base, leaving 4 bases between the germline ends. CDR3 loop: CASSLPGTDTQYF. CDR3 nucleotides: TGTGCCAGCAGCTTACCCGGCACAGATACGCAGTATTTT.

The gene calls are TRBV13 and TRBJ2-1; TRBD2 is a possible D gene (6 bases). The V end lost 5 bases, the J end lost 5 bases, and 16 bases lay between the germline ends. Germline CDR1 reads PRHDT; CDR2 reads FYEKMQ (reference sequence). The length of the CDR3 is 15 residues. The DNA for the CDR3 is TGTGCCAGCAGCCCCGGGGCGGGGCAGCACAATGAGCAGTTCTTC. Its protein product is CASSPGAGQHNEQFF.

The chain recombines TRBV2 with TRBJ1-1; weak D call: TRBD1 (5 bases). The V and J ends lost 10 bases and 6 bases respectively, with 18 bases between them. The CDR3 covers 13 residues. Germline loops: CDR1 SNHLY, CDR2 FYNNEI. DNA for the CDR3: TGTGCCACCACCAATTATGGGGCCTCTGAAGCTTTCTTT. Translated: CATTNYGASEAFF.

The genes are TRBV28 and TRBJ2-1, with 12 bases lining up with TRBD1. J lost 7 bases, V lost 4 bases, and 8 bases had no gene match. CDR1 is MDHEN and CDR2 is SYDVKM in the germline V gene. This CDR3 region has 16 residues. The CDR3, as DNA: TGTGCCAGCAGTTCCCCGGGACAGGGGGCAGGGAATGAGCAGTTCTTC. Translation gives CASSSPGQGAGNEQFF.

The chain couples TRBV10-3 to TRBJ2-2; D is perhaps TRBD2 (6 bases). Germline assignment: CDR1 ENHRY and CDR2 SYGVKD. The CDR3 runs to 17 residues. Trimming removed 0 bases from V and 5 bases from J, with 16 bases in between. CDR3 region: CAISESMQGGLTGELFF. The CDR3 coding sequence is TGTGCCATCAGTGAGTCGATGCAGGGAGGACTTACCGGGGAGCTGTTTTTT.

This rearrangement joins TRBV7-2 to TRBJ1-2; D unclear. The CDR3 is made up of 14 amino acids. The germline gives CDR1 SGHTA, CDR2 FQGNSA. V dropped 4 bases and J dropped 5 bases, with 14 bases sitting between them. CDR3 in amino acids: CASSSYISSYGYTF. CDR3 DNA sequence: TGTGCCAGCAGCTCTTACATAAGTTCTTATGGCTACACCTTC. The full variable domain, in which reference TRBV7-2 and TRBJ1-2 provide the parts outside the CDR3, is GAGVSQSPSNKVTEKGKDVELRCDPISGHTALYWYRQSLGQGLEFLIYFQGNSAPDKSGLPSDRFSAERTGGSVSTLTIQRTQQEDSAVYLCASSSYISSYGYTFGSGTRLTVV.

The V call is TRBV18, the J call TRBJ2-1; the D gene is possibly TRBD1 (6 bases). CDR3 length equals 17 residues. The V end was cut by 6 bases, the J end by 3 bases, with 21 bases between. The germline V gene encodes CDR1 KGHSH and CDR2 LQKENI. CDR3 nucleotides: TGTGCCAGCTCGCCTAGACAGGTTGGAACGGGCTACAATGAGCAGTTCTTC. It is translated as CASSPRQVGTGYNEQFF.

This clone is medium-sized by share. This sequence joins TRBV7-9 and TRBJ2-7, with D perhaps matching TRBD2 (5 bases). Trimming cost V 1 base and J 5 bases, with 21 bases left between them. CDR1 and CDR2 (germline): SEHNR, FQNEAQ (reference sequence). This CDR3 has 17 residues. The CDR3 protein is CASSLVGEFGGFHEQYF. The CDR3 DNA sequence: TGTGCCAGCAGCTTAGTGGGAGAGTTCGGTGGGTTCCACGAGCAGTACTTC.

This sequence joins TRBV11-2 and TRBJ2-1; 16 bases match TRBD2. V dropped 5 bases and J dropped 2; count of bases not matched to a gene: 9. The CDR3 sequence is 19 residues long. Germline loops: CDR1 SGHAT, CDR2 FQNNGV. CDR3 region: CASSPGLAGGPGTYNEQFF. CDR3 bases: TGTGCCAGCAGCCCGGGACTAGCGGGAGGGCCGGGTACCTACAATGAGCAGTTCTTC.

V usage is TRBV27 and J usage is TRBJ2-1; 8 bases map to TRBD1. CDR3 length: 15 amino acids. Trimming removed 5 bases from V and 0 bases from J; junction bases left unmatched: 3. Germline loops: CDR1 MNHEY, CDR2 SMNVEV (reference sequence). The CDR3 is CASSPGTGSYNEQFF. For the CDR3, the DNA is TGTGCCAGCAGTCCTGGGACAGGCTCCTACAATGAGCAGTTCTTC.

This clone has only a few counts. DNA of the CDR3: TGTGCCAGCAGGCCAAGACAAGGCCTGATCTCTGGAAACACCATATATTTT. It yields the protein CASRPRQGLISGNTIYF. The chain recombines TRBV2 with TRBJ1-3; the D is unclear. Trimming pared 6 bases from V and 0 bases from J, leaving 18 bases between. Germline V gene sequence: CDR1 SNHLY, CDR2 FYNNEI. The CDR3 runs 17 residues. Full variable domain (rest looked up from reference TRBV2 and TRBJ1-3): EPEVTQTPSHQVTQMGQEVILRCVPISNHLYFYWYRQILGQKVEFLVSFYNNEISEKSEIFDDQFSVERPDGSNFTLKIRSTKLEDSAMYFCASRPRQGLISGNTIYFGEGSWLTVV.

This clone was seen more than once but under ten times. The chain combines TRBV15 with TRBJ2-5; 9 bases line up with TRBD2. The DNA end lines up better with TRBJ2-7; the J call may be wrong. In germline, CDR1 is LNHNV, CDR2 YYDKDF (reference sequence). The CDR3 is made up of 16 amino acids. CDR3 DNA sequence: TGTGCCACCAGCAGAGATTATAGCGGGAGAGGCTACGAGCAGTACTTC. Translation gives CATSRDYSGRGYEQYF.

This chain links TRBV7-8 with TRBJ2-3, with a possible D match to TRBD2 (6 bases). Germline loops: CDR1 SGHVS, CDR2 FQNEAQ. The length of the CDR3 is 18 residues. Trimming left V 1 base short and J 1 base short, with 18 bases between. This CDR3 reads CASSLEGFAGSGTDTQYF. DNA of the CDR3: TGTGCCAGCAGCTTAGAGGGGTTTGCGGGATCGGGCACAGATACGCAGTATTTT.

V is TRBV7-9 and J is TRBJ1-5, with 9 bases identical to TRBD1. With 3 bases clipped from V and 4 bases from J, the junction kept 16 bases outside the gene matches. The CDR3 contains 19 residues. In germline, CDR1 is SEHNR, CDR2 FQNEAQ (reference sequence). CDR3: CASSFSQGGTGWMNQPQHF. In DNA form, the CDR3 reads TGTGCCAGCAGCTTCTCTCAGGGGGGGACAGGGTGGATGAATCAGCCCCAGCATTTT.

The chain carries TRBV18 and TRBJ2-3; no firm D call. The CDR3 has 13 residues. V was cut by 0 bases and J by 5 bases, with 6 bases left in between. Per the germline V gene, CDR1 is KGHSH and CDR2 is LQKENI. The CDR3 DNA reads TGTGCCAGCTCACCACCGTCTATAGATACGCAGTATTTT. It translates to CASSPPSIDTQYF.

Here the CDR3 DNA reads TGCAGCGTTGATCTGGACAGGGGGCGGACAGATACGCAGTATTTT. Amino acid sequence: CSVDLDRGRTDTQYF. The rearrangement uses TRBV29-1 and TRBJ2-3, with 11 bases fitting TRBD1. The CDR3 has 15 amino acids. The V and J ends lost 3 bases and 3 bases, in that order; junction bases with no gene match: 5. The V gene's germline CDR1 is SQVTM and CDR2 ANQGSEA.

This clone was observed a handful of times. The V gene is TRBV5-4, the J gene TRBJ2-1; 8 bases map to TRBD2. Trimming at V came to 0 bases and at J to 6 bases, leaving 8 bases not matched to a gene. From germline, CDR1 is SGHNT and CDR2 YYREEE (reference sequence). The CDR3 sequence is 16 residues long. The CDR3 nucleotides are TGTGCCAGCAGCTTGGCCACAGGACTAGCCGCCAATGAGCAGTTCTTC. It yields the protein CASSLATGLAANEQFF.

This clone occurred a few times. The chain employs TRBV2 and TRBJ1-1; 7 positions match TRBD1. The CDR3 covers 13 residues. Germline V gene sequence: CDR1 SNHLY, CDR2 FYNNEI. J gave up 7 bases and V 6 bases, and 8 bases lay outside the gene matches. CDR3 in amino acids: CASSGTAPGEAFF. Here the CDR3 DNA reads TGTGCCAGCAGCGGGACAGCCCCTGGTGAAGCTTTCTTT.

This clone was recorded only once. V usage is TRBV19 and J usage is TRBJ2-3; 8 bases map to TRBD2. Losses at the gene ends were 9 bases for V and 3 bases for J; bases not matched to a gene: 11. This CDR3 region has 15 residues. Germline V CDR1 and CDR2: LNHDA, SQIVND (reference sequence). DNA of the CDR3: TGTGCCAGCAATGTTCGGGCGGGAGGAACAGATACGCAGTATTTT. This gives the protein CASNVRAGGTDTQYF.

This chain joins TRBV5-1 and TRBJ2-3, with D maybe TRBD1 (6 bases). The CDR3 runs to 16 residues. Germline assignment: CDR1 SGHRS and CDR2 YFSETQ. The V end lost 0 bases, the J end lost 1 base, and 12 bases lay between the germline ends. CDR3 nucleotide sequence: TGCGCCAGCAGCTTGGAGAACAGGGCTGGCACAGATACGCAGTATTTT. This codes for CASSLENRAGTDTQYF.

V gene TRBV7-2 combines with J gene TRBJ1-1; D uncertain. CDR3 size: 14 residues. Germline loops: CDR1 SGHTA, CDR2 FQGNSA. Trimming shortened V by 3 bases and J by 4 bases, and 12 bases separated the two germline ends. CDR3 residues: CASSFAPGSTEAFF. Here the CDR3 DNA reads TGTGCCAGCAGCTTCGCCCCAGGTAGCACTGAAGCTTTCTTT.

The chain links TRBV28 to TRBJ1-2; D possibly corresponds to TRBD1 (6 bases). V shed 10 bases and J shed 4 bases, with 13 bases lying between them. CDR3 size: 12 residues. Germline values: CDR1 MDHEN, CDR2 SYDVKM. CDR3 loop: CAIPQGSYGYTF. The CDR3 DNA is TGTGCCATCCCACAGGGCTCCTATGGCTACACCTTC.

This clone was seen a handful of times. This chain joins TRBV7-3 and TRBJ2-7, with D possibly matching TRBD2 (6 bases). Germline CDR1 reads SGHTA; CDR2 reads FQGTGA. The CDR3 covers 16 residues. Trimming left V 5 bases short and J 2 bases short, with 19 bases between. The CDR3 protein is CASSPLRGVGPYEQYF. CDR3 in DNA: TGTGCCAGCAGCCCCCTACGCGGGGTAGGTCCCTACGAGCAGTACTTC.

This rearrangement joins TRBV19 to TRBJ1-2; weak D call: TRBD1 (6 bases). V lost 4 bases, J lost 0 bases, and 15 bases lay in between. The CDR3 spans 16 residues. Germline CDR1 is LNHDA and CDR2 is SQIVND (reference sequence). The CDR3, as DNA: TGTGCCAGTAGTAGCCCGGGACATTCGCCTAACTATGGCTACACCTTC. Its translation: CASSSPGHSPNYGYTF.